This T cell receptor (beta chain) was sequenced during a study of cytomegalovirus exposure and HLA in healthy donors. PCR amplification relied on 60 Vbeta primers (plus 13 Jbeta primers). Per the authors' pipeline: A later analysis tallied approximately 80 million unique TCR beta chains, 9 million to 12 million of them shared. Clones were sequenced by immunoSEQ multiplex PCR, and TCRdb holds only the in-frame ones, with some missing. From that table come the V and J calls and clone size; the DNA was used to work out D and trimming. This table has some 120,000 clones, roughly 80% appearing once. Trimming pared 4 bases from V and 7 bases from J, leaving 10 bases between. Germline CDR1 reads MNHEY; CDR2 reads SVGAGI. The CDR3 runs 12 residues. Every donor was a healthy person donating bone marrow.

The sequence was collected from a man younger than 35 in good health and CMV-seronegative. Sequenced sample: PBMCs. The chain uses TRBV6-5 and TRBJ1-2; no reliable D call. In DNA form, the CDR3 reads TGTGCCAGCAGTTCGGGTACCGGTGGCTACACCTTC. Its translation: CASSSGTGGYTF.